Sequencing of this T cell receptor (beta chain) was carried out in a study of Ad26.COV2.S vaccination and SARS-CoV-2 variants. Treatment meaning: 19 received Ad26.COV2.S at low or high dose, single or two shots; 5 received placebo; per-sample allocation not given. Collection of samples fell on day 63 after the first vaccine or placebo injection. It was an adult aged 18-55 years in Boston who was the donor. Study-wide results and limits: Higher spike-specific TCR breadth was found in vaccine recipients than in placebo recipients.

Germline CDR1 is SGHTA and CDR2 is FQGNSA. Trimming took 4 bases from V and 3 from J, leaving 13 bases between them. The CDR3 covers 14 residues. With respect to this clone: Its cognate antigen is unknown.

Method: immunoSEQ multiplex PCR; TCRdb's copy keeps in-frame clones and lacks some. The sample records roughly 700,000 clones, 80% to 90% being singletons. The sequencing used peripheral blood, collected in a trial of Ad26.COV2.S vaccine versus placebo. This chain uses TRBV7-2 with TRBJ2-7; possibly TRBD1 or TRBD2 for D (5 bases each). The sequence derives from a person aged 18-65 years who received the Ad26.COV2.S COVID-19 vaccine or a placebo. Here the CDR3 reads CASSSQGTNYEQYF. CDR3 sequence (DNA): TGTGCCAGCAGCTCTCAAGGGACCAACTACGAGCAGTACTTC.